The 27 T cell receptor beta chains in this list originate from one sample, sequenced in a study of T cell responses to AZD1222 COVID-19 vaccine. TCRdb's copy holds only in-frame clones and misses some; the assay was immunoSEQ multiplex PCR. The table includes 99,000 or so clones, approximately 86% detected once. This sample comprised peripheral blood, obtained 28 days after the second dose of the MenACWY control vaccine. These receptors were collected from an adult who received the MenACWY meningococcal vaccine as a control.

The chain employs TRBV11-2 and TRBJ1-1; maybe TRBD1 (6 bases). Per germline, CDR1 SGHAT and CDR2 FQNNGV. V was trimmed by 5 bases and J by 1 base, leaving 11 bases between them. The CDR3 is 14 residues long. The CDR3 is CASSVQGGNTEAFF. The CDR3 coding sequence is TGTGCCAGCAGCGTACAGGGCGGGAACACTGAAGCTTTCTTT.

The chain combines TRBV5-5 with TRBJ1-2; tentatively, D is TRBD1 (5 bases). Germline assignment: CDR1 SGHKS and CDR2 YYEKEE (reference sequence). The CDR3 totals 14 residues. V lost 0 bases to trimming and J lost 7 bases, with 13 bases between them. The CDR3 region is CASSLAQGIGGYTF. For the CDR3, the DNA is TGTGCCAGCAGCTTGGCGCAGGGAATCGGTGGCTACACCTTC.

The chain joins TRBV7-9 to TRBJ1-1; D remains ambiguous. Trimming left V 11 bases short and J 7 bases short, with 23 bases between. The CDR3 has 14 amino acids. CDR1 SEHNR and CDR2 FQNEAQ come from the germline V gene (reference sequence). The chain's CDR3 is CALKPGVIVHEAFF. CDR3 sequence (DNA): TGTGCCTTAAAACCTGGGGTCATAGTTCATGAAGCTTTCTTT.

This clone was observed once. V gene TRBV19 combines with J gene TRBJ2-1; D ambiguous. With 1 base removed from V and 7 bases from J, the gap between germline ends came to 5 bases. The germline CDR1 and CDR2 sequences are LNHDA and SQIVND (reference sequence). The CDR3 runs 12 residues. The DNA for the CDR3 is TGTGCCAGTAGTATAGCCGGGAATGAGCAGTTCTTC. Translation: CASSIAGNEQFF.

V usage is TRBV6-1 and J usage is TRBJ2-2; D is possibly TRBD2 (5 bases). V shed 4 bases and J shed 4 bases, with 25 bases lying between them. CDR1 is MNHNS, CDR2 SASEGT, per germline. The CDR3 extends over 19 amino acids. CDR3 bases: TGTGCCAGCAGTGGCAACTACATTCGGACTTTTATGGCCACCGGGGAGCTGTTTTTT. It specifies CASSGNYIRTFMATGELFF.

CDR3 protein: CASSQDRGGQETQYF. CDR3 nucleotide sequence: TGTGCCAGCAGCCAAGACCGGGGGGGCCAAGAGACCCAGTACTTC. The V call is TRBV4-2, the J call TRBJ2-5, with 8 bases identical to TRBD2. The germline gives CDR1 LGHNA, CDR2 YNFKEQ. After removal of 0 bases from V and 1 base from J, the junction contained 1 base not matched to a gene. The CDR3 is made up of 15 amino acids.

The rearrangement uses TRBV6-2 or TRBV6-3 and TRBJ1-5; no clear D. Germline CDR1 and CDR2: MNHEY and SVGEGT. The CDR3 extends over 14 amino acids. Trimming shortened V by 2 bases and J by 0 bases, and 5 bases separated the two germline ends. CDR3 residues: CASSYLNSNQPQHF. Written as DNA, the CDR3 is TGTGCCAGCAGTTACCTTAATAGCAATCAGCCCCAGCATTTT.

The rearrangement joins TRBV28 to TRBJ2-5; 8 bases match TRBD2. Trimming cost V 1 base and J 3 bases; bases outside gene matches: 1. Per the germline V gene, CDR1 is MDHEN and CDR2 is SYDVKM. This CDR3 is 14 amino acids long. CDR3 nucleotides: TGTGCCAGCAGTTTATCGGGGGGGAAAGAGACCCAGTACTTC. This sequence encodes CASSLSGGKETQYF.

This clone occurred once. The V call is TRBV7-9, the J call TRBJ2-7, with 10 bases that match TRBD2. Germline CDR1 reads SEHNR; CDR2 reads FQNEAQ (reference sequence). Trimming at V came to 4 bases and at J to 3 bases, leaving 12 bases not matched to a gene. This CDR3 has 17 residues. The CDR3 DNA is TGTGCCAGCAGCTACGGGAGAACCGGACTAGCGGACTACGAGCAGTACTTC. Translating gives CASSYGRTGLADYEQYF.

This chain uses TRBV18 with TRBJ1-1, with unresolved D. Trimming cost V 3 bases and J 1 base, with 15 bases left between them. Germline lookup yields CDR1 KGHSH and CDR2 LQKENI. CDR3 length equals 16 residues. The CDR3 sequence: CASSPEQTIWNTEAFF. The CDR3 region has the DNA TGTGCCAGCTCACCGGAGCAGACAATCTGGAACACTGAAGCTTTCTTT.

V usage is TRBV19 and J usage is TRBJ2-5; tentative D call: TRBD2 (7 bases). Germline CDR1 and CDR2: LNHDA and SQIVND (reference sequence). V was clipped by 3 bases and J by 5 bases, with 19 bases between them. This CDR3 is 16 amino acids long. The DNA of the CDR3 is TGTGCCAGTAGTATGGGCACCGGGGGGCCATGGGAGACCCAGTACTTC. The encoded protein is CASSMGTGGPWETQYF.

The CDR3 loop reads CASSRILGLAGGNEQFF. As DNA, the CDR3 is TGTGCCAGTAGTCGCATCCTCGGACTAGCGGGGGGCAATGAGCAGTTCTTC. The gene calls are TRBV19 and TRBJ2-1; 14 positions agree with TRBD2. The CDR3 contains 17 residues. CDR1 is LNHDA and CDR2 is SQIVND in the germline V gene (reference sequence). The ends lost 5 bases at V and 6 bases at J; junction bases unmatched: 9.

V is TRBV18 and J is TRBJ2-5, with D possibly being TRBD2 (7 bases). CDR1 is KGHSH and CDR2 is LQKENI in the germline V gene. Trimming removed 3 bases from V and 1 base from J, with 15 bases in between. The CDR3 spans 16 residues. The CDR3 bases are TGTGCCAGCTCACCCCTAGGGGGGGCTGGCCAAGAGACCCAGTACTTC. Protein product: CASSPLGGAGQETQYF.

This rearrangement joins TRBV4-1 to TRBJ2-5, with 7 bases aligning to TRBD1. V was clipped by 1 base and J by 5 bases; unmatched bases: 16. The CDR3 runs to 18 residues. Germline V lookup: CDR1 MGHRA, CDR2 YSYEKL. CDR3 loop: CASSQVDMGQTRPETQYF. As DNA, the CDR3 is TGCGCCAGCAGCCAAGTCGACATGGGACAGACCCGCCCCGAGACCCAGTACTTC.

This clone was observed a single time. The chain employs TRBV29-1 and TRBJ2-5, with 7 bases identical to TRBD1. CDR1 and CDR2 (germline): SQVTM, ANQGSEA. The CDR3 sequence is 15 residues long. V dropped 6 bases and J dropped 5; count of bases not matched to a gene: 15. In DNA, the CDR3 is TGCAGCGTCGGCCCGGGACAGTCGGTTACTGAGACCCAGTACTTC. Translating it yields CSVGPGQSVTETQYF.

This chain links TRBV10-3 with TRBJ2-7; possibly TRBD1 for D (5 bases). CDR3 length equals 12 residues. Trimming cost V 4 bases and J 3 bases, with 7 bases left between them. The germline V gene has CDR1 ENHRY and CDR2 SYGVKD. The CDR3 loop reads CAISGQGYEQYF. CDR3 in DNA: TGTGCCATCAGTGGGCAGGGCTACGAGCAGTACTTC.

This chain joins TRBV6-2 or TRBV6-3 and TRBJ1-5, with D possibly TRBD1 on 5 matching bases. The germline V gene encodes CDR1 MNHEY and CDR2 SVGEGT. The CDR3 length is 14 residues. The ends were cut back, 5 bases at V and 3 bases at J, with 11 bases in the middle. CDR3 nucleotides: TGTGCCAGCAGTCTGGGACGGATCAATCAGCCCCAGCATTTT. Translated, it gives CASSLGRINQPQHF.

The chain links TRBV28 to TRBJ1-2; D may be TRBD1 (6 bases). Germline V lookup: CDR1 MDHEN, CDR2 SYDVKM. V was pared by 5 bases and J by 7 bases, with 11 bases between. There are 12 residues in the CDR3. This CDR3 is CASSTGIIGYTF. CDR3 coding DNA: TGTGCCAGCAGTACAGGGATTATTGGCTACACCTTC.

This clone has a single count. The CDR3 spells CASTTGPGQGNRKQYF. The CDR3 coding sequence is TGTGCCAGCACCACTGGGCCCGGACAGGGGAATAGGAAGCAGTACTTC. This chain joins TRBV11-2 and TRBJ2-7; the match to TRBD1 covers 9 bases. This CDR3 region has 16 residues. Trimming took 7 bases from V and 8 from J; bases not matched to a gene: 18. CDR1 SGHAT and CDR2 FQNNGV come from the germline V gene.

The chain couples TRBV21-1 to TRBJ2-7; TRBD1, the table's D call, lacks a check against the DNA. TRBV21-1 is designated a pseudogene. The CDR3 sequence is 15 residues long. Here the CDR3 reads CASSKEVTGWREQYF. CDR3 bases: TGTGCCAGCAGCAAAGAAGTGACAGGGTGGAGGGAGCAGTACTTC.

The chain couples TRBV5-1 to TRBJ2-5, with 9 bases aligning to TRBD2. The J segment lost 5 bases and the V segment lost 4 bases, leaving 9 bases of the junction unmatched. The CDR3 consists of 15 residues. From germline, CDR1 is SGHRS and CDR2 YFSETQ. DNA for the CDR3: TGCGCCAGCAGCCTAGCCGGAACTAGCGGGGAGACCCAGTACTTC. Its protein is CASSLAGTSGETQYF.

The chain has TRBV7-3 and TRBJ1-1, with TRBD1 as a possible D gene (5 bases). The CDR3 covers 15 residues. In germline, CDR1 is SGHTA, CDR2 FQGTGA. Trimming pared 3 bases from V and 8 bases from J, leaving 19 bases between. The CDR3 DNA reads as TGTGCCAGCAGCTTGAGGGGTGGAGGAGGGCACGAAGCTTTCTTT. Its translation: CASSLRGGGGHEAFF.

The rearrangement links TRBV5-6 to TRBJ1-6, with unresolved D. The CDR3 runs to 17 residues. Germline assignment: CDR1 SGHDT and CDR2 YYEEEE. Trimming removed 4 bases at V and 0 bases at J, with 14 bases between. CDR3 loop: CASSPGRAGSYNSPLHF. Written as DNA, the CDR3 is TGTGCCAGCAGCCCGGGCCGGGCCGGCTCCTATAATTCACCCCTCCACTTT. The variable domain in full, with the rest retrieved from reference TRBV5-6 and TRBJ1-6, is DAGVTQSPTHLIKTRGQQVTLRCSPKSGHDTVSWYQQALGQGPQFIFQYYEEEERQRGNFPDRFSGHQFPNYSSELNVNALLLGDSALYLCASSPGRAGSYNSPLHFGNGTRLTVT.

The chain has TRBV10-3 and TRBJ2-2; tentatively, D is TRBD2 (6 bases). The ends were cut back, 3 bases at V and 4 bases at J, with 6 bases in the middle. From germline, CDR1 is ENHRY and CDR2 SYGVKD. This CDR3 region has 13 residues. CDR3 in amino acids: CAISDGGTGELFF. CDR3 sequence (DNA): TGTGCCATCAGTGACGGGGGCACCGGGGAGCTGTTTTTT.

This clone was counted once. Other DNA sequences within the sample encode an identical CDR3. The J gene is TRBJ1-2, the V gene TRBV5-1, with D unclear. Trimming left V 0 bases short and J 1 base short, with 4 bases between. This CDR3 spans 13 amino acids. Per germline, CDR1 SGHRS and CDR2 YFSETQ. The CDR3 nucleotides are TGCGCCAGCAGCTTGGGAGGTAACTATGGCTACACCTTC. This codes for CASSLGGNYGYTF. Based on the CDR3 plus reference TRBV5-1 and TRBJ1-2, the full variable domain is KAGVTQTPRYLIKTRGQQVTLSCSPISGHRSVSWYQQTPGQGLQFLFEYFSETQRNKGNFPGRFSGRQFSNSRSEMNVSTLELGDSALYLCASSLGGNYGYTFGSGTRLTVV.

The chain uses TRBV3-1 (or the pseudogene TRBV3-2) and TRBJ2-5, with 9 nucleotides matching TRBD1. The CDR3 totals 17 residues. The V and J ends lost 1 base and 7 bases, in that order; junction bases with no gene match: 13. CDR1 is LGHDT, CDR2 YNNKEL, per germline (reference sequence). In DNA, the CDR3 is TGTGCCAGCAGCCAAGCTGCAGGTACAGGGGGCGGAGGGACCCAGTACTTC. Residues: CASSQAAGTGGGGTQYF.

This CDR3 is CASSLEVQSNSPLHF. CDR3 nucleotides: TGCGCCAGCAGCTTGGAGGTGCAGAGCAATTCACCCCTCCACTTT. This chain uses TRBV5-1 with TRBJ1-6; D is uncertain. Trimming removed 0 bases from V and 7 bases from J, with 11 bases in between. This CDR3 has 15 residues. The germline V gene encodes CDR1 SGHRS and CDR2 YFSETQ.